The rows below give T cell receptor beta chains drawn from one sample of a study of CD8+ T cells in alopecia areata. Profiled with immunoSEQ multiplex PCR; TCRdb holds only in-frame clones, not every one. Altogether 200,000 to 250,000 clones are present, more than 45% being singletons, with the ten largest covering 1.5% to 2%. The material was CD4+ T cells sorted from blood, obtained at week 4, from a patient treated with tofacitinib. These receptors were obtained from a human donor with alopecia areata. Both conserved end residues are part of each CDR3. Some rows mark clone size as missing; the rest say once, few, many or name a class of expanded clone.

TRBJ1-6 | TRBV25-1 | NA | CASSQQGAGSPLHF
TRBJ2-3 | TRBV4-1 | NA | CASSHLLAGVSTDTQYF
TRBJ2-3 | TRBV7-2 | NA | CASSLGGAGARDTQYF
TRBJ2-7 | TRBV30 | NA | CAWSADITYEQYF
TRBJ2-5 | TRBV15 | NA | CATSREEGMRGETQYF
TRBJ2-1 | TRBV5-1 | NA | CASRGEANEQFF
TRBJ1-1 | TRBV5-1 | NA | CASSSRVGTEAFF
TRBJ1-1 | TRBV30 | NA | CAWSHPGKGTEAFF
TRBJ2-2 | TRBV2 | NA | CASSNMVGPLNTGELFF
TRBJ2-5 | TRBV30 | NA | CAWSVSLRSQYF
TRBJ1-1 | TRBV7-8 | few | CASSLVQGGTEAFF
TRBJ2-5 | TRBV9 | NA | CASSVGTHEETQYF
TRBJ2-7 | TRBV30 | NA | CAGTSGVYEQYF
TRBJ2-5 | TRBV7-9 | few | CASSPDAGGETQYF
TRBJ1-5 | TRBV5-1 | NA | CASSFDQGPQHF
TRBJ1-4 | TRBV2 | few | CASTIGPNEKLFF
TRBJ1-6 | TRBV2 | few | CASSEGQGTPLHF
TRBJ1-5 | TRBV15 | NA | CATSMGDFNQPQHF
TRBJ1-2 | TRBV11-3 | NA | CASSSLRGTDYGYTF
TRBJ1-1 | TRBV11-3 | once | CASSLPFGVNTEAFF
TRBJ2-1 | TRBV4-3 | few | CASSQDHRTSGGMQFF
TRBJ2-3 | TRBV4-3 | NA | CASSQDTGTDTQYF
TRBJ1-2 | TRBV4-3 | NA | CASSQDITVGGYGYTF
TRBJ2-1 | TRBV11-3 | NA | CASSRVRGTNEQFF
TRBJ2-5 | TRBV5-1 | few | CASSRQQGAGETQYF